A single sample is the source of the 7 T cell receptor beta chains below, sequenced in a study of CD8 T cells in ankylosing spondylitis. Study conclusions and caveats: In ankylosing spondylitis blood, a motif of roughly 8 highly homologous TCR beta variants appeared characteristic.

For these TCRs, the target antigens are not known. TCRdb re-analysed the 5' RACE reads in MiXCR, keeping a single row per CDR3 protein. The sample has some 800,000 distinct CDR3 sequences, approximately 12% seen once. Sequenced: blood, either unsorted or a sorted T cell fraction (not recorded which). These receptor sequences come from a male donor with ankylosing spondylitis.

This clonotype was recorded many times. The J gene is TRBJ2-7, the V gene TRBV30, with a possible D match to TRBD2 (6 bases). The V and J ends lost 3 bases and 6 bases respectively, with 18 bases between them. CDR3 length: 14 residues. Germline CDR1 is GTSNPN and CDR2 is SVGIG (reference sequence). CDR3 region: CAWSSHRRGFEQYF. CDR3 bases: TGTGCCTGGAGCTCCCACCGCCGGGGGTTCGAGCAGTACTTC.

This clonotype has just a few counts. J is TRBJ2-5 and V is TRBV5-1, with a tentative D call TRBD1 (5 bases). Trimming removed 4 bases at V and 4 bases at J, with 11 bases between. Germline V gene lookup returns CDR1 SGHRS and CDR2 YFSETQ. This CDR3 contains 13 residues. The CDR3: CASSIGHRETQYF. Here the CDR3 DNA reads TGCGCCAGCAGCATCGGACACCGAGAGACCCAGTACTTC. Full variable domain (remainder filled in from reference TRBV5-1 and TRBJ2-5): KAGVTQTPRYLIKTRGQQVTLSCSPISGHRSVSWYQQTPGQGLQFLFEYFSETQRNKGNFPGRFSGRQFSNSRSEMNVSTLELGDSALYLCASSIGHRETQYFGPGTRLLVL.

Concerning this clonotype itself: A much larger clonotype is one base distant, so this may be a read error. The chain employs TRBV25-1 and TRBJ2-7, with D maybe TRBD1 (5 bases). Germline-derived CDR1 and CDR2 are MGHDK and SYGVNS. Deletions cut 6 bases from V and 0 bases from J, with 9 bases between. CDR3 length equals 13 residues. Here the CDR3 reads CASRKDSSYEQYF. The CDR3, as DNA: TGTGCCAGCAGGAAAGACAGCTCCTACGAGCAGTACTTC.

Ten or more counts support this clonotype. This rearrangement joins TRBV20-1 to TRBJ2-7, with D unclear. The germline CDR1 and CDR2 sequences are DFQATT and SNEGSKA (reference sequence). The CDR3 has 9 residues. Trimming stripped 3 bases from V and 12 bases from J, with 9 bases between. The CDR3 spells CSASTKGYF. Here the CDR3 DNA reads TGCAGTGCTAGTACCAAAGGGTACTTC.

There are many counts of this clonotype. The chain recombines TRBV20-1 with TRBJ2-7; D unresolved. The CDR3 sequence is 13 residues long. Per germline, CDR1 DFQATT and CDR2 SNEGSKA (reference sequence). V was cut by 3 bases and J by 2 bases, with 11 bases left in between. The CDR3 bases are TGCAGTGCTAGTCGGGCGAGAACCTACGAGCAGTACTTC. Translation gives CSASRARTYEQYF.

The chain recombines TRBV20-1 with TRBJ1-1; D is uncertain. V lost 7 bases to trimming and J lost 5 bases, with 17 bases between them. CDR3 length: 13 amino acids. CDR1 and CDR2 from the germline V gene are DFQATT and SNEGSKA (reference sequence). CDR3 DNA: TGCAGTGTTCCTCTGGGCCGCGGGACTGAAGCTTTCTTT. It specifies CSVPLGRGTEAFF.

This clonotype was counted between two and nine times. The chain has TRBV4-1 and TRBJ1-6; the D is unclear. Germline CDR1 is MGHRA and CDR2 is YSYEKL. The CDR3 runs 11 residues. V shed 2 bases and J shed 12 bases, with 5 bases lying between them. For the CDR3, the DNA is TGCGCCAGCAGCCAAAATGGACCCCTCCACTTT. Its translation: CASSQNGPLHF.